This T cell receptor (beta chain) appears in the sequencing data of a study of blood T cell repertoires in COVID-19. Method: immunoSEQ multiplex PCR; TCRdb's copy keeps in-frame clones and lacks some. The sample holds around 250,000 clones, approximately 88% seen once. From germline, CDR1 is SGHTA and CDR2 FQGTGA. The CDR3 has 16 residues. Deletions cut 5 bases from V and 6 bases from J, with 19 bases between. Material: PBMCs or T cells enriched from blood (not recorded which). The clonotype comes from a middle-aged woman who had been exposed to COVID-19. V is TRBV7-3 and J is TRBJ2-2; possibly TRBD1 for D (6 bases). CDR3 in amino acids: CASSPDPGSGAGELFF. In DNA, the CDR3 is TGTGCCAGCAGCCCCGACCCGGGATCAGGGGCCGGGGAGCTGTTTTTT.